This T cell receptor beta chain was identified in a study of memory CD4+ T cells and cytomegalovirus serostatus. Overall study: Donors were healthy Belgian adults, under 10 CMV seropositive and about two dozen seronegative. Findings and limits, study-wide: Each of approximately 69 CMV-associated TCRbeta sequences occurred in one to five individuals.

About this clone: Its target is not known.

In the original workflow: Out-of-frame sequences were removed, leaving roughly 2.1 million distinct TCRbeta sequences. Sequenced by immunoSEQ multiplex PCR; TCRdb stores in-frame clones only, minus some. The V and J calls and clone size were taken over from that table, and D and trimming were inferred from the DNA. The table shows 35,000 to 45,000 clones, with about 80% occurring only once. The sort gate was single viable CD3+CD4+CD8-CD45RO+ cells for memory CD4+ T cells. V lost 5 bases, J lost 5 bases, and 17 bases lay in between. Looked up from germline, CDR1 is SGHNT and CDR2 is YENEEA. The CDR3 runs to 15 residues.

Sequencing was done on a sample of memory CD4+ T cells from blood. The TCR originated in an adult in good health and CMV-seropositive. The chain has TRBV11-3 and TRBJ2-3, with TRBD2 as a possible D gene (6 bases). The DNA for the CDR3 is TGTGCCAGCAGCATGGGGACTCACGGGGGAGATACGCAGTATTTT. It translates to CASSMGTHGGDTQYF. The full variable domain, in which reference TRBV11-3 and TRBJ2-3 provide the parts outside the CDR3, is EAGVVQSPRYKIIEKKQPVAFWCNPISGHNTLYWYLQNLGQGPELLIRYENEEAVDDSQLPKDRFSAERLKGVDSTLKIQPAELGDSAVYLCASSMGTHGGDTQYFGPGTRLTVL.